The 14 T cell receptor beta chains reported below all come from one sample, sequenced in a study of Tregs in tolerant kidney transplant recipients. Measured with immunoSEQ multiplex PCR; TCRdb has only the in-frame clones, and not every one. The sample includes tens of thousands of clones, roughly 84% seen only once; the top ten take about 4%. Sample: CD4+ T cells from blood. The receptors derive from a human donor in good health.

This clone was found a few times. In DNA, the CDR3 is TGTGCCAGCAGCTCGCAGGACGCCCGAAGGACTGAAGCTTTCTTT. Amino acid sequence: CASSSQDARRTEAFF. The chain uses TRBV7-2 and TRBJ1-1; D gene unclear. From germline, CDR1 is SGHTA and CDR2 FQGNSA. V dropped 4 bases and J dropped 5 bases, with 17 bases sitting between them. This CDR3 spans 15 amino acids.

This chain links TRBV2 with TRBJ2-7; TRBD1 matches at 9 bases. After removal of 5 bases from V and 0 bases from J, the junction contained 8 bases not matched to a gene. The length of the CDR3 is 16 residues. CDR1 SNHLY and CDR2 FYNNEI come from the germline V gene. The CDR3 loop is CASSPGTGWGSYEQYF. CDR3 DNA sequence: TGTGCCAGCAGTCCCGGGACAGGGTGGGGCTCCTACGAGCAGTACTTC.

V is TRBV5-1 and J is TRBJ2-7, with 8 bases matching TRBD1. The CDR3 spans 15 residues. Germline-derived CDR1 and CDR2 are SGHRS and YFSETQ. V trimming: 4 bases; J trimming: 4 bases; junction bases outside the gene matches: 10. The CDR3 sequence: CASSPGPGQEYEQYF. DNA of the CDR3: TGCGCCAGCAGCCCCGGACCGGGACAGGAGTACGAGCAGTACTTC. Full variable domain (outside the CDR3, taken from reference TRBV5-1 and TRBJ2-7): KAGVTQTPRYLIKTRGQQVTLSCSPISGHRSVSWYQQTPGQGLQFLFEYFSETQRNKGNFPGRFSGRQFSNSRSEMNVSTLELGDSALYLCASSPGPGQEYEQYFGPGTRLTVT.

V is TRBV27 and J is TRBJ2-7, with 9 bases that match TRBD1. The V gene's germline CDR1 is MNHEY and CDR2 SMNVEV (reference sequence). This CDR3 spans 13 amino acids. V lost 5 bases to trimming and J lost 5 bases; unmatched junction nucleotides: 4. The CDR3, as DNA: TGTGCCAGCAGTGGGACAGGGTCCCACGAGCAGTACTTC. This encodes CASSGTGSHEQYF.

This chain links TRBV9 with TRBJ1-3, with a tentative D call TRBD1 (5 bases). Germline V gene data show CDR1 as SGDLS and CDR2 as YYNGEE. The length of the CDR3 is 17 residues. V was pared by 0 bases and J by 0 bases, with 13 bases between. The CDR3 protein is CASSVGGDGGSGNTIYF. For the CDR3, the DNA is TGTGCCAGCAGCGTAGGAGGAGATGGGGGCTCTGGAAACACCATATATTTT. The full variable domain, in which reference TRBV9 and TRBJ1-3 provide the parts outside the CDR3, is DSGVTQTPKHLITATGQRVTLRCSPRSGDLSVYWYQQSLDQGLQFLIQYYNGEERAKGNILERFSAQQFPDLHSELNLSSLELGDSALYFCASSVGGDGGSGNTIYFGEGSWLTVV.

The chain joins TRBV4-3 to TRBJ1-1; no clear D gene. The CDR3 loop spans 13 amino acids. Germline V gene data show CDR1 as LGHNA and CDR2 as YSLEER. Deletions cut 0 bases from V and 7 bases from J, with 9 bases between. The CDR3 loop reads CASSQESGLEAFF. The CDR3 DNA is TGCGCCAGCAGCCAAGAAAGCGGACTTGAAGCTTTCTTT.

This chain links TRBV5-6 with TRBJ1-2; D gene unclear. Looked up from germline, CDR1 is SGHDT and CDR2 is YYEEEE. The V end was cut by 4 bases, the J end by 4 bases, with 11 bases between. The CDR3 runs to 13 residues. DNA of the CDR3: TGTGCCAGCAGCCTGGGTAGGCTCTATGGCTACACCTTC. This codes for CASSLGRLYGYTF.

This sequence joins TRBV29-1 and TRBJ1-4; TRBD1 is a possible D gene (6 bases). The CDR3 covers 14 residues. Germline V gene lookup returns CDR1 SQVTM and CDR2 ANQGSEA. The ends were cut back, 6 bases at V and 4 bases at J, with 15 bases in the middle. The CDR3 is CSVAVTGSNEKLFF. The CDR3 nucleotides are TGCAGCGTCGCCGTGACAGGTAGTAATGAAAAACTGTTTTTT.

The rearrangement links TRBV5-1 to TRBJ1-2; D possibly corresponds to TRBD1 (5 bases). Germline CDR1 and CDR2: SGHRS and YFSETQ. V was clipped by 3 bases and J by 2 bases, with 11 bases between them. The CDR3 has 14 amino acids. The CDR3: CASSWGNENYGYTF. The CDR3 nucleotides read TGCGCCAGCAGCTGGGGGAACGAAAACTATGGCTACACCTTC.

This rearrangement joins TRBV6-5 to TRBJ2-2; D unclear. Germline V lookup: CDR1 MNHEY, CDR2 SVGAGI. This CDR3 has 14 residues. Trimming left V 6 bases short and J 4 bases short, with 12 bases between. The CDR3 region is CASRRGIGTGELFF. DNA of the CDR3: TGTGCCAGCAGAAGAGGAATTGGCACCGGGGAGCTGTTTTTT.

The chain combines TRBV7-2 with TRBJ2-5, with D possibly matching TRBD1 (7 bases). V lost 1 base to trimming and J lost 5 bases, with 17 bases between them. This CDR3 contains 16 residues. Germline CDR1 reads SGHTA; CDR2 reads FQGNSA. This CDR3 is CASSLGQGGESETQYF. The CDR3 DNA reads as TGTGCCAGCAGCTTAGGTCAGGGGGGAGAGTCGGAGACCCAGTACTTC. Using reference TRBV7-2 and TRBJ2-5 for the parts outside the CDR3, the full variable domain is GAGVSQSPSNKVTEKGKDVELRCDPISGHTALYWYRQSLGQGLEFLIYFQGNSAPDKSGLPSDRFSAERTGGSVSTLTIQRTQQEDSAVYLCASSLGQGGESETQYFGPGTRLLVL.

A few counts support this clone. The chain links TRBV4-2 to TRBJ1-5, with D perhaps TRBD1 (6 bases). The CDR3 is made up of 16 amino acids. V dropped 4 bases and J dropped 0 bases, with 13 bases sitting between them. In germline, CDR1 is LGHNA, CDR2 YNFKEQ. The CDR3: CASSPGGANSNQPQHF. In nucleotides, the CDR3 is TGTGCCAGCAGCCCGGGGGGGGCTAATAGCAATCAGCCCCAGCATTTT.

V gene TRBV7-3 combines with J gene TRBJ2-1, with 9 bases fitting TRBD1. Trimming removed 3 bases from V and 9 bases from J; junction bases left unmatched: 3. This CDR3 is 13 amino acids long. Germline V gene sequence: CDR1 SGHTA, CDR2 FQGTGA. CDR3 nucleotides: TGTGCCAGCAGCTTTACAGGGGGCGGTGAGCAGTTCTTC. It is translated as CASSFTGGGEQFF.

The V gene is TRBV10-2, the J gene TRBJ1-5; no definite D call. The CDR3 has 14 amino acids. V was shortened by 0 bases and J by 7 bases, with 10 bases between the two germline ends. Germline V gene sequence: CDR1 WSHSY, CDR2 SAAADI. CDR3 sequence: CASSESTREQPQHF. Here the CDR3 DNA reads TGCGCCAGCAGTGAGTCGACTCGAGAGCAGCCCCAGCATTTT.